The sequence of this T cell receptor (beta chain) was determined in a study of human T cells and chemical hapten exposure. About the research overall: The variation in per-sample TCR yields arose mainly from small differences in pooled library volumes.

This clonotype was counted many times. Its specificity is not known. Time point: pre-sensitization, week 0. The treatment: therapeutic diphenylcyclopropenone sensitization with weekly scalp DPC. The template was total RNA from unfractionated whole blood. General observations from the study: High-frequency TCRs, those above 1 in 1000, stayed the same after DPC sensitization.

The library tagged each cDNA molecule with unique molecular identifiers. In the study's own analysis: TCRs per sample had a median of approximately 96,000 and ranged from about 20,000 to 700,000. Via MiXCR, TCRdb re-called the RACE reads, giving one row per CDR3 protein. It is TCRdb's table, rather than the study itself, that gives the V and J calls and clone size. Among 35,000 to 45,000 distinct CDR3 sequences listed, around 10% were seen once. This TCR came from a woman in her 40s with alopecia areata. Some clones in this sample may be carry-over from other donors' samples. Material: whole blood, obtained in connection with sensitization to the hapten diphenylcyclopropenone (DPC).

The CDR3 DNA sequence: TGTGCCAGCAGCTTAGCTGCCAGATCCGAGCAGTACTTC. Its translation: CASSLAARSEQYF. V usage is TRBV7-8 and J usage is TRBJ2-7; D gene uncertain. Trimming shortened V by 0 bases and J by 6 bases, and 9 bases separated the two germline ends. The CDR3 spans 13 residues. Germline V gene lookup returns CDR1 SGHVS and CDR2 FQNEAQ.